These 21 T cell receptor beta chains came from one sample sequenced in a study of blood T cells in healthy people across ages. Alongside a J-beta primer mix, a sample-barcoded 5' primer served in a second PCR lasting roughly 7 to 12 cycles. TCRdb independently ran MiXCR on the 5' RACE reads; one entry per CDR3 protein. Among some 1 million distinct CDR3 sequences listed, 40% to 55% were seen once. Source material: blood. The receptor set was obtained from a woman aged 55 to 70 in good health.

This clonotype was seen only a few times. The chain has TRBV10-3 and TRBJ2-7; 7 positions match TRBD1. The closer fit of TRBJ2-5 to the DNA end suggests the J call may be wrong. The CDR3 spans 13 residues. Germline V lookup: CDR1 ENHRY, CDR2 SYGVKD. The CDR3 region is CAIRGQEQETQYF. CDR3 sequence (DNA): TGTGCCATCAGAGGACAGGAACAAGAGACCCAGTACTTC.

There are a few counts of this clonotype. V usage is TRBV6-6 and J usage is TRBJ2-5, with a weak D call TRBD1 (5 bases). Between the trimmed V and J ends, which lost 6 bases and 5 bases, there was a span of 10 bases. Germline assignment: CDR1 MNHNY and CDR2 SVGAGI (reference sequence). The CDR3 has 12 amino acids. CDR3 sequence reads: CASRPNRETQYF. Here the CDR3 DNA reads TGTGCCAGCAGGCCTAACAGGGAGACCCAGTACTTC.

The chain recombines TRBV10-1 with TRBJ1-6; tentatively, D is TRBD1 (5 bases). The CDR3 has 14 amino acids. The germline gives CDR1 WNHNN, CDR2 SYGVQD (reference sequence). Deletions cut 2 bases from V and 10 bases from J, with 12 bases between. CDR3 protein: CASSETGPGSPLHF. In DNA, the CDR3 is TGCGCCAGCAGTGAGACAGGTCCTGGGTCACCCCTCCACTTT.

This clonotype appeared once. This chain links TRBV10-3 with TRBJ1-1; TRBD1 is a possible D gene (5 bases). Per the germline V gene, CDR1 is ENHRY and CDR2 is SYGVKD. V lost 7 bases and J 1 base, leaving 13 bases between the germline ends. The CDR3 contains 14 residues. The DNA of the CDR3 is TGTGCCATCATAGACAGTCGGGCGAACACTGAAGCTTTCTTT. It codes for CAIIDSRANTEAFF.

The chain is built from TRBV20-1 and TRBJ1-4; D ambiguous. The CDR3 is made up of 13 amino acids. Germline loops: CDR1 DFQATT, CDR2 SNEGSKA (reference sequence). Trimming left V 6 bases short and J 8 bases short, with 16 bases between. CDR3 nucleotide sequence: TGCAGTGCCGGAGGGCCTCACCCAGAAAAACTGTTTTTT. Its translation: CSAGGPHPEKLFF.

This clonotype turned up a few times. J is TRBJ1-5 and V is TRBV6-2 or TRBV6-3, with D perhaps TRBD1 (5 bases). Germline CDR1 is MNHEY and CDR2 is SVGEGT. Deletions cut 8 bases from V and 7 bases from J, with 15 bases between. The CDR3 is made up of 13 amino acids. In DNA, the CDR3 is TGTGCCAGCCGAAACGCAGGGTTCCAGCCCCAGCATTTT. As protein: CASRNAGFQPQHF.

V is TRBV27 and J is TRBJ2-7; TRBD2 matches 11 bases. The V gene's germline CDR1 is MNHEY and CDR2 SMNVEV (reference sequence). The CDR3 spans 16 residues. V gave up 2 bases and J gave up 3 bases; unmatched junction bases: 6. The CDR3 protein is CASSLQGSGRGYEQYF. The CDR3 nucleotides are TGTGCCAGCAGTTTACAGGGTAGCGGGAGGGGCTACGAGCAGTACTTC.

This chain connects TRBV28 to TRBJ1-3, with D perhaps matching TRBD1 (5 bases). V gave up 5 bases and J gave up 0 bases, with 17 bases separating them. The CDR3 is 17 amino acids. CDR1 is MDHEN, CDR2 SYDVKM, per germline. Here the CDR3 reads CASSPSGLGSSGNTIYF. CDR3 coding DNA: TGTGCCAGCAGTCCTTCAGGGTTGGGGAGCTCTGGAAACACCATATATTTT.

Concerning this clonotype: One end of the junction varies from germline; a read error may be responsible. The CDR3 DNA sequence: TGTGCCAGCTCTACCCCGGTTCACTATGGCTGCACCTTC. Amino acid sequence: CASSTPVHYGCTF. V and J are TRBV7-2 and TRBJ1-2, with D uncertain. CDR3 size: 13 residues. Per the germline V gene, CDR1 is SGHTA and CDR2 is FQGNSA.

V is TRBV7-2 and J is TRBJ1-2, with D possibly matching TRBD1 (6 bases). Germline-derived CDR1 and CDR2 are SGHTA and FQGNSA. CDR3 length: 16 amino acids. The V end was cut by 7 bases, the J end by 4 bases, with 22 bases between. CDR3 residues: CASTPGVQGLGYGYTF. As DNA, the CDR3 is TGTGCCAGCACCCCGGGGGTACAGGGACTAGGCTATGGCTACACCTTC.

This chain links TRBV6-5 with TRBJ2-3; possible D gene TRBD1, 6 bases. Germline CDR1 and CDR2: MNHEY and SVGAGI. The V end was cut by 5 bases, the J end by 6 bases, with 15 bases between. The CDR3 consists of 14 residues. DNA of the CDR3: TGTGCCAGCAGTCCCTTAGGCAGGGGTGATACGCAGTATTTT. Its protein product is CASSPLGRGDTQYF.

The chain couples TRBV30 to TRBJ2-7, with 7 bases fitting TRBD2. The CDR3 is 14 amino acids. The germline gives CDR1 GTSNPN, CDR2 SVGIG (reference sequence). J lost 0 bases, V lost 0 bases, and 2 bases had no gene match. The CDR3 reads CAWSVRGSSYEQYF. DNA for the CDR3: TGTGCCTGGAGTGTACGCGGGAGCTCCTACGAGCAGTACTTC.

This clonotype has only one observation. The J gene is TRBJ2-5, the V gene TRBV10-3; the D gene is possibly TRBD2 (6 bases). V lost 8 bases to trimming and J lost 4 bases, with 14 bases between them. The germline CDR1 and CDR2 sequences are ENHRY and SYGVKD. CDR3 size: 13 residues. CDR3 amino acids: CAIGGTAGETQYF. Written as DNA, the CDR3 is TGTGCCATCGGTGGGACTGCTGGAGAGACCCAGTACTTC.

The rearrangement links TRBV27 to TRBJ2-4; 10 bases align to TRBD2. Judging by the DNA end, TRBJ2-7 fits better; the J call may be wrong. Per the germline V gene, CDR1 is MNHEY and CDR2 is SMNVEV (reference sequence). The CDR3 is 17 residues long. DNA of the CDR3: TGTGCCAGCAGTTACCGCCGGGGGAGCGGGAGGGGATACGAGCAGTACTTC. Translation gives CASSYRRGSGRGYEQYF.

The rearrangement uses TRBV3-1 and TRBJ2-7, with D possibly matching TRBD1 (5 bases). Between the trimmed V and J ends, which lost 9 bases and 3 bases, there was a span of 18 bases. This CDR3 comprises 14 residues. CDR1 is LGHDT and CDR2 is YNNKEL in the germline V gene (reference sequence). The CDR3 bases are TGTGCCAGAACTAAGCGCAACAGGTTCTACGAGCAGTACTTC. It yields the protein CARTKRNRFYEQYF.

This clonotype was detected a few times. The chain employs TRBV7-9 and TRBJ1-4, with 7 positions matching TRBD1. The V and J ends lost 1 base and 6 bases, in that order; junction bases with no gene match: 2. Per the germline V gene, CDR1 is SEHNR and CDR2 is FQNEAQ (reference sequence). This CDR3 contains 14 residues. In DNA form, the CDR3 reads TGTGCCAGCAGCTTAGACAGGGGTCATGAAAAACTGTTTTTT. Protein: CASSLDRGHEKLFF.

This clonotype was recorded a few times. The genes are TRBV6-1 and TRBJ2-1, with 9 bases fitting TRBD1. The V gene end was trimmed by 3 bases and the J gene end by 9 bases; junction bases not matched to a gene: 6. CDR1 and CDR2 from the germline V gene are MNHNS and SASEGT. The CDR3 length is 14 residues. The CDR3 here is CASSDGTGISEQFF. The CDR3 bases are TGTGCCAGCAGTGATGGGACAGGGATTAGTGAGCAGTTCTTC.

The CDR3 DNA follows: TGTGCCAGCAGTTTAGAGGGACAGTCTGTGGGACAGTACTTC. Its protein product is CASSLEGQSVGQYF. The chain combines TRBV12-3 or TRBV12-4 with TRBJ2-5, with 7 bases matching TRBD1. Germline trimming cut 1 base from V and 11 bases from J; bases unmatched to any gene: 10. The length of the CDR3 is 14 residues.

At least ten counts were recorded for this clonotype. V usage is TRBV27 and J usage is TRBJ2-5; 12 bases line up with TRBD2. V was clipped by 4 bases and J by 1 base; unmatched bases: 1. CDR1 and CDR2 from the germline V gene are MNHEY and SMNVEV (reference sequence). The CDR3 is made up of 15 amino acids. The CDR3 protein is CASSSLAGGQETQYF. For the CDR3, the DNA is TGTGCCAGCAGTTCACTAGCGGGAGGCCAAGAGACCCAGTACTTC.

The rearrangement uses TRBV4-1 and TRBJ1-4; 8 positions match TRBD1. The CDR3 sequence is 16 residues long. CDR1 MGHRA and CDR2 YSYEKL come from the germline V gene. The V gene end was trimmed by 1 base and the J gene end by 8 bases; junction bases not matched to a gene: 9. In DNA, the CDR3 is TGCGCCAGCAGCCAAGTGGCAGGGGGCCGGCTCGAAAAACTGTTTTTT. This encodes CASSQVAGGRLEKLFF.

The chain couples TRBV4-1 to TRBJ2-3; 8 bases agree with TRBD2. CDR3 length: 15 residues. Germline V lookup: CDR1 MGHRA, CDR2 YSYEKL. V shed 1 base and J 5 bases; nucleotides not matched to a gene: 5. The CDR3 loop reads CASSQVGRAEDTQYF. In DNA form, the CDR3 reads TGCGCCAGCAGCCAAGTCGGGAGGGCCGAAGATACGCAGTATTTT.